Listed below are T cell receptor beta chains from one sample, sequenced in a study of beta chain features in type 1 diabetes. The method was immunoSEQ multiplex PCR; TCRdb's version includes in-frame clones alone and lacks a portion of them. The data hold 400,000 or so clones, with 9.6% observed a single time. The sequencing sample was made of central memory CD4+ T cells from blood. All receptors derive from a man younger than 40 with type 1 diabetes. Each CDR3 is given with its conserved first and last residue. D genes are given only for firm matches. Size is omitted from some rows. Given values are once, few, many or a class for expanded clones.

J,size,V,D,CDR3,DNA
TRBJ1-3,many,TRBV28,TRBD1,CASSPGTVGNTIYF,TGTGCCAGCAGTCCCGGGACAGTCGGAAACACCATATATTTT
TRBJ1-5,few,TRBV6-6,NA,CASSYSWDQPQHF,TGTGCCAGCAGTTACTCGTGGGATCAGCCCCAGCATTTT
TRBJ2-5,few,TRBV5-3,NA,CARSLGGTQYF,TGTGCCAGAAGCTTGGGAGGGACCCAGTACTTC
TRBJ2-1,few,TRBV4-3,NA,CASSQDRWENEQFF,TGCGCCAGCAGCCAAGATCGGTGGGAGAATGAGCAGTTCTTC
TRBJ1-3,NA,TRBV28,NA,CASSLLHISGNTIYF,TGTGCCAGCAGTCTCCTCCACATCTCTGGAAACACCATATATTTT
TRBJ2-1,few,TRBV7-9,NA,CASRRNVRETPYNEQFF,TGTGCCAGCAGGCGCAACGTCAGGGAGACCCCCTACAATGAGCAGTTCTTC
TRBJ2-6,many,TRBV10-3,NA,CAIRTDVGGANVLTF,TGTGCCATCAGGACCGATGTTGGTGGGGCCAACGTCCTGACTTTC
TRBJ2-7,few,TRBV5-1,NA,CASSLDEGLRSAQYF,TGCGCCAGCAGCTTAGACGAGGGGTTGCGATCTGCGCAGTACTTC
TRBJ1-1,few,TRBV29-1,NA,CSVSAGTAEAFF,TGCAGCGTTTCGGCAGGGACGGCTGAAGCTTTCTTT
TRBJ1-6,NA,TRBV11-2,NA,CASSLAGNSPLHF,TGTGCCAGCAGCTTGGCGGGTAATTCACCCCTCCACTTT
TRBJ2-2,NA,TRBV5-1,TRBD1,CASSRGTGDTGELFF,TGCGCCAGCAGCCGTGGGACAGGGGACACCGGGGAGCTGTTTTTT
TRBJ1-1,NA,TRBV30,NA,CAWSPWQGGQESGAFF,TGTGCCTGGAGTCCCTGGCAGGGTGGGCAGGAGTCGGGAGCTTTCTTT
TRBJ1-1,NA,TRBV11-2,TRBD1,CASSFRRTGNTEAFF,TGTGCCAGCAGCTTCCGCAGGACAGGGAACACTGAAGCTTTCTTT
TRBJ1-2,few,TRBV18,NA,CASSPSQKGAGYGYTF,TGTGCCAGCTCACCAAGCCAAAAGGGCGCCGGCTATGGCTACACCTTC
TRBJ2-7,many,TRBV10-3,NA,CAIRTGGLAYEQYF,TGTGCCATCAGGACAGGGGGACTAGCTTACGAGCAGTACTTC
TRBJ2-1,many,TRBV7-2,NA,CASSHRDNYNEQFF,TGTGCCAGCAGCCACCGAGACAATTACAATGAGCAGTTCTTC
TRBJ2-5,few,TRBV10-3,NA,CAISVGRQETQYF,TGTGCCATCAGTGTTGGTCGGCAAGAGACCCAGTACTTC
TRBJ2-2,few,TRBV5-6,TRBD2,CASSLGGRGGTGELFF,TGTGCCAGCAGCTTGGGAGGGCGCGGGGGAACCGGGGAGCTGTTTTTT
TRBJ2-1,few,TRBV7-7,NA,CAISRGGGDEQFF,TGTGCCATCTCTAGAGGGGGTGGTGATGAGCAGTTCTTC
TRBJ2-1,few,TRBV30,TRBD2,CAWSVGLAGVNEQFF,TGTGCCTGGAGTGTAGGCCTAGCGGGAGTCAATGAGCAGTTCTTC
TRBJ2-7,NA,TRBV10-3,TRBD1,CASQTGISYEQYF,TGTGCCAGCCAGACAGGGATCTCCTACGAGCAGTACTTC
TRBJ1-1,NA,TRBV7-2,NA,CASSLGRVPNTEAFF,TGTGCCAGCAGCTTAGGTCGGGTCCCGAACACTGAAGCTTTCTTT
TRBJ2-7,few,TRBV19,NA,CASSIAQGYEQYF,TGTGCCAGTAGTATAGCGCAAGGATACGAGCAGTACTTC
TRBJ2-3,NA,TRBV6-6,NA,CASSYHVSTDTQYF,TGTGCCAGCAGTTACCATGTTAGCACAGATACGCAGTATTTT
TRBJ2-1,few,TRBV18,TRBD2,CASSPGLPSSYNEQFF,TGTGCCAGCTCACCGGGACTACCTAGCTCCTACAATGAGCAGTTCTTC
TRBJ2-6,NA,TRBV28,NA,CASSQLPGREKSGANVLTF,TGTGCCAGCAGTCAACTTCCAGGTAGGGAGAAGTCTGGGGCCAACGTCCTGACTTTC
TRBJ2-7,few,TRBV5-1,TRBD1,CASSLDRSYEQYF,TGCGCCAGCAGCCTGGACAGGAGCTACGAGCAGTACTTC
TRBJ2-7,few,TRBV28,TRBD1,CASRSGQGFHYEQYF,TGTGCCAGCCGCTCGGGACAGGGCTTTCACTACGAGCAGTACTTC
TRBJ2-5,NA,TRBV6-1,NA,CASSEPFWQSKETQYF,TGTGCCAGCAGTGAACCATTTTGGCAGTCCAAAGAGACCCAGTACTTC
TRBJ2-7,NA,TRBV11-2,NA,CASSLNPRSSEQYF,TGTGCCAGCAGCCTAAACCCTAGATCCAGCGAGCAGTACTTC
TRBJ2-5,few,TRBV6-5,NA,CASRTAYQETQYF,TGTGCCAGCAGGACCGCTTATCAAGAGACCCAGTACTTC
TRBJ1-2,few,TRBV30,TRBD1,CAWSLDRVTGYTF,TGTGCCTGGAGTCTAGACAGGGTAACTGGCTACACCTTC
TRBJ2-7,NA,TRBV27,NA,CASSPAEHYEQYF,TGTGCCAGCAGTCCGGCCGAACACTACGAGCAGTACTTC
TRBJ2-2,many,TRBV9,TRBD2,CASSPISGTTGELFF,TGTGCCAGCAGCCCCATAAGCGGGACCACCGGGGAGCTGTTTTTT
TRBJ2-1,few,TRBV18,TRBD1,CASSPPDRSSYNEQFF,TGTGCCAGCTCACCACCGGACAGGAGCTCCTACAATGAGCAGTTCTTC
TRBJ2-1,few,TRBV6-1,TRBD2,CAISEFGLAGGNNEQFF,TGTGCCATCAGTGAGTTTGGACTCGCGGGAGGGAACAATGAGCAGTTCTTC
TRBJ2-3,many,TRBV7-3,NA,CASSFSSGGTDTQYF,TGTGCCAGCAGCTTTAGCAGCGGAGGCACAGATACGCAGTATTTT
TRBJ2-5,NA,TRBV4-2,TRBD1,CASSQEFDRGQETQYF,TGTGCCAGCAGCCAAGAGTTTGACAGGGGCCAAGAGACCCAGTACTTC
TRBJ2-1,NA,TRBV28,NA,CASSSPGQGGDNEQFF,TGTGCCAGCAGTTCCCCCGGTCAGGGCGGGGACAATGAGCAGTTCTTC
TRBJ1-5,few,TRBV7-6,NA,CASSLELNQPQHF,TGTGCCAGCAGTCTAGAACTAAATCAGCCCCAGCATTTT